This T cell receptor beta chain was sequenced during a study of blood T cell repertoires in COVID-19. Study summary: Collection of acute and convalescent COVID-19 samples took place in the United States, Italy and Spain. Sources were T cells, B-cell-depleted T cells, or PBMCs; the material itself was cDNA or gDNA.

This CDR3 spans 11 amino acids. V was clipped by 3 bases and J by 8 bases, with 8 bases between them. Per germline, CDR1 SGHTS and CDR2 YDEGEE. Sequencing used immunoSEQ multiplex PCR; TCRdb keeps in-frame clones, though not all of them. The sample has more than 400,000 clones, 75% to 90% seen once. Assignment of participants to cohorts was predicated upon participant-reported clinical history. Recovered Cohort 3 donors showed two negative PCRs, clearance, or symptom resolution. This receptor was identified in a woman aged 18-30 years who had recovered from COVID-19. The V gene is TRBV5-8, the J gene TRBJ1-2; maybe TRBD1 (5 bases). Sequenced sample: PBMCs or T cells enriched from blood (not recorded which). The CDR3 here is CASSSGFGYTF. CDR3 coding DNA: TGTGCCAGCAGCTCAGGGTTCGGCTACACCTTC.